This is a list of T cell receptor beta chains from one sample in a study of blood T cell repertoires in COVID-19. This table comes from immunoSEQ multiplex PCR, and its TCRdb copy is limited to in-frame clones, with some not included. The sample gives around 28,000 clones, 80% to 90% of which show up once; around 30% is in the top ten. The sequenced material came from peripheral blood. The receptors shown here come from a woman aged 80 or over with COVID-19, enrolled during active disease. Both conserved end residues are part of each CDR3. A D gene is named only where the DNA matches it firmly. Some rows mark clone size as missing; the rest say once, few, many or name a class of expanded clone.

CDR3nt	CDR3aa	v_gene	j_gene	d_gene	abundance
TGTGCCAGCAGCTTACCGGTGACTGGAAACACCATATATTTT	CASSLPVTGNTIYF	TRBV5-6	TRBJ1-3	-	few
TGTGCCAGCAGCTTAGGGACTAGCGGGGGAGATACGCAGTATTTT	CASSLGTSGGDTQYF	TRBV7-8	TRBJ2-3	TRBD2	-
TGTGCCAGCCGCTGGGGTCCAGGGGGTAACTATGGCTACACCTTC	CASRWGPGGNYGYTF	TRBV19	TRBJ1-2	TRBD1	-
TGTGCCTGGGCTCAACCGGGACTTAGCACAGATACGCAGTATTTT	CAWAQPGLSTDTQYF	TRBV30	TRBJ2-3	-	-
TGCAGTGCTAGTGCCCTACAGGGTAGCAATCAGCCCCAGCATTTT	CSASALQGSNQPQHF	TRBV20-1	TRBJ1-5	-	-
TGTGCCAGCAGGGACAGGGGGAATCAGCCCCAGCATTTT	CASRDRGNQPQHF	TRBV2	TRBJ1-5	TRBD1	-
TGTGCCATCAGTGATAGGACTAGCGGGGCTTACGAGCAGTACTTC	CAISDRTSGAYEQYF	TRBV10-3	TRBJ2-7	TRBD2	-
TGCAGCGGCAGAAGGGGGACAACGAACACCGGGGAGCTGTTTTTT	CSGRRGTTNTGELFF	TRBV29-1	TRBJ2-2	-	-
TGTGCCAGTGAACGGTTAAACACTGAAGCTTTCTTT	CASERLNTEAFF	TRBV6-5	TRBJ1-1	-	once
TGTGCCAGCAGCCCTTCTGGAGGGGCCAGAAGCAATCAGCCCCAGCATTTT	CASSPSGGARSNQPQHF	TRBV3-1/TRBV3-2	TRBJ1-5	-	-
TGTGCCAGCAGCCTAACGGGGGGGAAGAACACTGAAGCTTTCTTT	CASSLTGGKNTEAFF	TRBV11-3	TRBJ1-1	-	-
TGTGCCAGCAGCTCCGGGACAGGGACACCCCTCCACTTT	CASSSGTGTPLHF	TRBV7-3	TRBJ1-6	TRBD1	-
TGTGCCAGCAGCTTGTGGGGATCGGGAGACAATCAGCCCCAGCATTTT	CASSLWGSGDNQPQHF	TRBV5-6	TRBJ1-5	-	-
TGTGCCAGCAGCTTCAGACGGGATTCACCCCTCCACTTT	CASSFRRDSPLHF	TRBV5-6	TRBJ1-6	-	-
TGCAGCGTTAGACTAGCGCATAGCACAGATACGCAGTATTTT	CSVRLAHSTDTQYF	TRBV29-1	TRBJ2-3	TRBD2	-
TGTGCCAGCAGCCAACTCAAAGTGCGGGGCTACACCTTC	CASSQLKVRGYTF	TRBV3-1/TRBV3-2	TRBJ1-2	-	-
TGTGCCAGCAGCTACGACAGGGGGCATGGAAACACCATATATTTT	CASSYDRGHGNTIYF	TRBV9	TRBJ1-3	TRBD1	-
TGTGCCAGCTCAACGGACAGGGGCTCACCCCTCCACTTT	CASSTDRGSPLHF	TRBV18	TRBJ1-6	TRBD1	-
TGCGCCAGCAGCTCCCAGGGTGTCAATAATGAAAAACTGTTTTTT	CASSSQGVNNEKLFF	TRBV5-1	TRBJ1-4	-	-
TGCAGTGCTCACTCTGGAAACACCATATATTTT	CSAHSGNTIYF	TRBV20-1	TRBJ1-3	-	-
TGCGCCAGCAGCCCGCCCCGGGGACAAGATCAGCCCCAGCATTTT	CASSPPRGQDQPQHF	TRBV5-1	TRBJ1-5	-	-
TGTGCCAGCAGTTACTCTCCGGGGGGCCTAGATACGCAGTATTTT	CASSYSPGGLDTQYF	TRBV6-5	TRBJ2-3	-	-
TGTGCCAGCAGCTTAGGGGCGACAAGAGACTATGGCTACACCTTC	CASSLGATRDYGYTF	TRBV7-2	TRBJ1-2	-	-
TGTGCCAGCAGATCAGGTAATGAGCAGTTCTTC	CASRSGNEQFF	TRBV7-2	TRBJ2-1	-	-
TGTGCCAGCAGCACAAGCGGGGGGCCCTACAATGAGCAGTTCTTC	CASSTSGGPYNEQFF	TRBV11-1	TRBJ2-1	TRBD2	-
TGCAGCGTTGAAGACAGGGTAGAGACCCAGTACTTC	CSVEDRVETQYF	TRBV29-1	TRBJ2-5	-	-
TGTGCCATCAGTGCGGGGACAGAAAACTATGGCTACACCTTC	CAISAGTENYGYTF	TRBV10-3	TRBJ1-2	TRBD1	few